These T cell receptor beta chains were read from a single sample in a study of blood T cells in healthy people across ages. TCRdb called the 5' RACE reads again in MiXCR, with one record for every CDR3 protein. The data show around 1,600,000 distinct CDR3 sequences, 40% to 45% seen once. Sample: blood. The receptors stem from a woman between 18 and 29 years old in good health. Each CDR3 is given with its conserved first and last residue. Each record gives: D gene, V gene, J gene, clone size, CDR3 protein, CDR3 DNA. D genes are given only for firm matches. For some rows the clone size is stated as once, few or many, or as a class when expanded; others skip it.

d_gene: -
v_gene: TRBV27
j_gene: TRBJ1-5
abundance: few
CDR3aa: CASRLSYGHQPQHF
CDR3nt: TGTGCCAGCAGATTATCGTACGGACATCAGCCCCAGCATTTT

d_gene: -
v_gene: TRBV12-3/TRBV12-4
j_gene: TRBJ1-2
abundance: -
CDR3aa: CASSLSLAGYGYTF
CDR3nt: TGTGCCAGCAGTTTATCCCTGGCGGGCTATGGCTACACCTTC

d_gene: TRBD1
v_gene: TRBV20-1
j_gene: TRBJ1-1
abundance: -
CDR3aa: CSARDSGQLNTEAFF
CDR3nt: TGCAGTGCTAGAGATTCGGGACAGCTGAACACTGAAGCTTTCTTT

d_gene: -
v_gene: TRBV6-2/TRBV6-3
j_gene: TRBJ2-1
abundance: few
CDR3aa: CASRVPPDEQFF
CDR3nt: TGTGCCAGCAGGGTTCCGCCCGATGAGCAGTTCTTC

d_gene: -
v_gene: TRBV6-2/TRBV6-3
j_gene: TRBJ1-1
abundance: -
CDR3aa: CASSYETTWRNTEAFF
CDR3nt: TGTGCCAGCAGTTACGAGACAACTTGGAGGAACACTGAAGCTTTCTTT

d_gene: -
v_gene: TRBV29-1
j_gene: TRBJ2-3
abundance: -
CDR3aa: CSVEGLRSTDTQYF
CDR3nt: TGCAGCGTTGAAGGGCTACGGAGCACAGATACGCAGTATTTT

d_gene: -
v_gene: TRBV20-1
j_gene: TRBJ1-1
abundance: few
CDR3aa: CSVFPFRENTEAFF
CDR3nt: TGCAGTGTTTTCCCGTTCAGGGAGAACACTGAAGCTTTCTTT

d_gene: -
v_gene: TRBV7-6
j_gene: TRBJ2-5
abundance: -
CDR3aa: CASSLVVAEAPETQYF
CDR3nt: TGTGCCAGCAGCTTAGTGGTAGCGGAAGCTCCGGAGACCCAGTACTTC

d_gene: -
v_gene: TRBV7-8
j_gene: TRBJ1-6
abundance: few
CDR3aa: CASSLHRVDSPLHF
CDR3nt: TGTGCCAGCAGCTTACACCGGGTGGATTCACCCCTCCACTTT

d_gene: -
v_gene: TRBV9
j_gene: TRBJ2-5
abundance: few
CDR3aa: CASSVYGPETQYF
CDR3nt: TGTGCCAGCAGCGTATATGGCCCGGAGACCCAGTACTTC

d_gene: -
v_gene: TRBV12-3/TRBV12-4
j_gene: TRBJ1-2
abundance: few
CDR3aa: CASRAIRAGYTF
CDR3nt: TGTGCCAGCAGAGCAATCAGGGCCGGCTACACCTTC

d_gene: -
v_gene: TRBV14
j_gene: TRBJ2-1
abundance: -
CDR3aa: CASSQEEGVEQFF
CDR3nt: TGTGCCAGCAGCCAAGAGGAGGGAGTGGAGCAGTTCTTC

d_gene: TRBD2
v_gene: TRBV20-1
j_gene: TRBJ2-1
abundance: -
CDR3aa: CSTSADFYNEQFF
CDR3nt: TGCAGTACTAGCGCGGATTTCTACAATGAGCAGTTCTTC

d_gene: TRBD2
v_gene: TRBV20-1
j_gene: TRBJ2-3
abundance: -
CDR3aa: CSAPGTSGGKTTDTQYF
CDR3nt: TGCAGTGCTCCCGGGACTAGCGGGGGAAAAACCACAGATACGCAGTATTTT

d_gene: TRBD2
v_gene: TRBV5-5
j_gene: TRBJ2-5
abundance: -
CDR3aa: CASSFPGLGQKETQYF
CDR3nt: TGTGCCAGCAGCTTCCCGGGACTAGGACAAAAAGAGACCCAGTACTTC

d_gene: -
v_gene: TRBV6-1
j_gene: TRBJ1-2
abundance: -
CDR3aa: CASSEVYGDGYTF
CDR3nt: TGTGCCAGCAGTGAAGTATACGGCGATGGCTACACCTTC

d_gene: -
v_gene: TRBV20-1
j_gene: TRBJ2-3
abundance: -
CDR3aa: CSASFANTQYF
CDR3nt: TGCAGTGCTAGTTTTGCTAATACGCAGTATTTT

d_gene: -
v_gene: TRBV7-2
j_gene: TRBJ2-1
abundance: -
CDR3aa: CASSASRAHNEQFF
CDR3nt: TGTGCCAGCAGCGCGTCCCGCGCCCACAATGAGCAGTTCTTC

d_gene: -
v_gene: TRBV7-2
j_gene: TRBJ2-1
abundance: -
CDR3aa: CASRVGYRGGNEQFF
CDR3nt: TGTGCCAGCAGAGTCGGTTACAGGGGAGGTAATGAGCAGTTCTTC

d_gene: TRBD2
v_gene: TRBV27
j_gene: TRBJ2-7
abundance: -
CDR3aa: CASSFRGRGSYEQYF
CDR3nt: TGTGCCAGCAGTTTCCGAGGGCGGGGGTCCTACGAGCAGTACTTC

d_gene: -
v_gene: TRBV6-5
j_gene: TRBJ1-2
abundance: few
CDR3aa: CASSYGGVGYTF
CDR3nt: TGTGCCAGCAGTTACGGCGGGGTCGGCTACACCTTC

d_gene: -
v_gene: TRBV7-7
j_gene: TRBJ2-1
abundance: -
CDR3aa: CASSLGVNQETQFF
CDR3nt: TGTGCTAGCAGCTTAGGAGTAAATCAAGAGACCCAGTTCTTC

d_gene: TRBD2
v_gene: TRBV10-3
j_gene: TRBJ2-7
abundance: -
CDR3aa: CAISFTSGSSYEQYF
CDR3nt: TGTGCCATCAGTTTTACTAGCGGGAGCTCCTACGAGCAGTACTTC

d_gene: -
v_gene: TRBV7-2
j_gene: TRBJ1-6
abundance: -
CDR3aa: CASSLVNRAFNNSPLHF
CDR3nt: TGTGCCAGCAGCTTAGTCAACAGGGCCTTTAATAATTCACCCCTCCACTTT

d_gene: TRBD1
v_gene: TRBV7-9
j_gene: TRBJ2-7
abundance: few
CDR3aa: CASSLASTGTGKPYEQYF
CDR3nt: TGTGCCAGCAGCTTAGCTTCGACCGGGACAGGGAAACCCTACGAGCAGTACTTC

d_gene: -
v_gene: TRBV5-5
j_gene: TRBJ2-7
abundance: -
CDR3aa: CASSDEGLSYEQYF
CDR3nt: TGTGCCAGCAGCGACGAGGGGCTTTCCTACGAGCAGTACTTC

d_gene: TRBD2
v_gene: TRBV20-1
j_gene: TRBJ2-7
abundance: -
CDR3aa: CSALAGAIYEQYF
CDR3nt: TGCAGTGCTCTAGCGGGAGCTATCTACGAGCAGTACTTC

d_gene: -
v_gene: TRBV25-1
j_gene: TRBJ2-7
abundance: -
CDR3aa: CASSETGESSYEQYF
CDR3nt: TGTGCCAGCAGTGAAACGGGGGAGAGCTCCTACGAGCAGTACTTC

d_gene: -
v_gene: TRBV6-1
j_gene: TRBJ1-2
abundance: -
CDR3aa: CASRLKGNTQLDGYTF
CDR3nt: TGTGCCAGCAGACTTAAGGGGAACACCCAACTGGACGGCTACACCTTC

d_gene: TRBD2
v_gene: TRBV2
j_gene: TRBJ2-3
abundance: -
CDR3aa: CASRTSGIRSDTQYF
CDR3nt: TGTGCCAGCCGGACTAGCGGGATCCGATCCGATACGCAGTATTTT

d_gene: -
v_gene: TRBV6-5
j_gene: TRBJ2-7
abundance: -
CDR3aa: CASSHSSGANEQYF
CDR3nt: TGCGCCAGCAGTCACTCGTCCGGGGCCAACGAGCAGTACTTC

d_gene: TRBD2
v_gene: TRBV3-1
j_gene: TRBJ2-3
abundance: -
CDR3aa: CASSQGTSGRPRDTQYF
CDR3nt: TGTGCCAGCAGCCAAGGGACTAGCGGGAGGCCCAGAGATACGCAGTATTTT

d_gene: -
v_gene: TRBV15
j_gene: TRBJ1-1
abundance: -
CDR3aa: CATSREISRIAEAFF
CDR3nt: TGTGCCACCAGCAGAGAAATTAGTAGGATCGCTGAAGCTTTCTTT